The sequence of this T cell receptor (beta chain) was determined in a study of CD8 T cells in ankylosing spondylitis. Findings and caveats of the study: Seemingly characteristic of ankylosing spondylitis blood was a TCR beta motif consisting of several highly homologous variants.

V dropped 5 bases and J dropped 3 bases, with 8 bases sitting between them. CDR1 and CDR2 from the germline V gene are SGHTA and FQGNSA. The CDR3 has 12 residues. TCRdb reprocessed the 5' RACE reads with MiXCR, giving one entry per CDR3 protein. The profile covers approximately 300,000 distinct CDR3 sequences, with around 18% appearing a single time and about 8% taken by the ten largest. As regards this clonotype: The antigen is unknown.

Sequencing input: blood, either unsorted or a sorted T cell fraction (not recorded which). The chain recombines TRBV7-2 with TRBJ2-7; no firm D call. This receptor was identified in a male donor with ankylosing spondylitis or in good health (not recorded which). In DNA form, the CDR3 reads TGTGCCAGCAGCCCATTAAGCTACGAGCAGTACGTC. It specifies CASSPLSYEQYV.